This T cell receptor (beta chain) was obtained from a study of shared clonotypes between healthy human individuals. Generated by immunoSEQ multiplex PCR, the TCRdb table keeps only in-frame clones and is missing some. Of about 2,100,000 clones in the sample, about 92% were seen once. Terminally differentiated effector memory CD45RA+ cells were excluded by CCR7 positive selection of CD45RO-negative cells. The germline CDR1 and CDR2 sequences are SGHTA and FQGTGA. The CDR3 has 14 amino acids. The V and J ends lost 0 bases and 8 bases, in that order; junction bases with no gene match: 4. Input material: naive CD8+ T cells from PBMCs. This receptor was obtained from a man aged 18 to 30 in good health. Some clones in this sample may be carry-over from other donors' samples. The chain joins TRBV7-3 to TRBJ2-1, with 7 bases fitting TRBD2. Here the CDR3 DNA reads TGTGCCAGCAGCTTAACGGGAGGGCGGGATGAGCAGTTCTTC. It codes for CASSLTGGRDEQFF.